This TCR beta chain was recorded in a study of T cell clones after liver transplantation. Study overall: TCRbeta sequencing after a pre-transplant mixed lymphocyte reaction identified graft-donor-reactive clones, later tracked in post-transplant blood. Pre-transplant mixed lymphocyte reactions yielded third-party-reactive TCRbeta sequences as comparators for graft-donor-reactive sequences. Whole-study findings and limits: In 5 of 8 subjects, circulating graft-donor-reactive CD4 TCRbeta sequences fell significantly after transplant. Rather than being deleted, graft donor-reactive T cells may have moved into the graft.

The repertoire was sequenced with immunoSEQ multiplex PCR; TCRdb's copy has only in-frame clones and lacks some. The sample lists about 120,000 clones, 90% occurring once. For this clone: Its antigen is undetermined.

The CDR3 is made up of 15 amino acids. Trimming shortened V by 0 bases and J by 6 bases, and 12 bases separated the two germline ends. Germline V gene data show CDR1 as MNHNS and CDR2 as SASEGT. The receptor comes from a human patient who received a liver transplant. The T cells may come from the graft donor. This material consisted of CD4+ T cells from blood, taken 12 months after liver transplant. The rearrangement joins TRBV6-1 to TRBJ2-4; the D gene is possibly TRBD1 (5 bases). In DNA form, the CDR3 reads TGTGCCAGCAGTGAAGCGTTGACAGAACGAAACATTCAGTACTTC. Translated: CASSEALTERNIQYF.